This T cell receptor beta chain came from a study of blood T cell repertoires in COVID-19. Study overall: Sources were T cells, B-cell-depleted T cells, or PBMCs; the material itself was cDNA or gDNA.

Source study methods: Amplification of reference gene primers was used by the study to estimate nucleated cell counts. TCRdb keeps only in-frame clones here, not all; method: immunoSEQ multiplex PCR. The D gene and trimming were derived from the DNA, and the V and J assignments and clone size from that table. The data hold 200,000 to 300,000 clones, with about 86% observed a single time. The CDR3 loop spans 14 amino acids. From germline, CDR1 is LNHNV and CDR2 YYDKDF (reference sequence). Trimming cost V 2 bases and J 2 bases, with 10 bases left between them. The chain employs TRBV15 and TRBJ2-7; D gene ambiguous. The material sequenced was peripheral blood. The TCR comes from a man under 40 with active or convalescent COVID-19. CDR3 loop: CATSRPDMTYEQYF. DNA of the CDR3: TGTGCCACCAGCAGACCAGACATGACCTACGAGCAGTACTTC.